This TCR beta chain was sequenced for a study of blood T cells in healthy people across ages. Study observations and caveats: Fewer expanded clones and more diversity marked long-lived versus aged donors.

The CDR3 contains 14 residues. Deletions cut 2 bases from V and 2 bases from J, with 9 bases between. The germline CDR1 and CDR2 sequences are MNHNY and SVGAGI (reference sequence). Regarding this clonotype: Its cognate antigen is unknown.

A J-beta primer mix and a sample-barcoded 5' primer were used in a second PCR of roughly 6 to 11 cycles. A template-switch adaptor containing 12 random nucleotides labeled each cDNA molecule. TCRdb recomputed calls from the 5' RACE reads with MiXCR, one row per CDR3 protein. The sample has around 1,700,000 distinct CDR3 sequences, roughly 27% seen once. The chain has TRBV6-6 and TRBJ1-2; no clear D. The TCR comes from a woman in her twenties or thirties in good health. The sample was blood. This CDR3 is CASSYKGRNYGYTF. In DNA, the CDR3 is TGTGCCAGCAGTTACAAGGGCCGGAACTATGGCTACACCTTC.